The 19 T cell receptor beta chains reported below all come from one sample, sequenced in a study of T cells in Graves' hyperthyroidism and ophthalmopathy. What was amplified from RNA transcripts were TCR beta CDR3 regions. First-round RT-PCR targeting the TCR CDR3 was performed with the HTBI primer set. TCRdb used MiXCR to reprocess the multiplex PCR reads, holding one entry per CDR3 protein. Of about 540,000 distinct CDR3 sequences listed, around 46% are singletons. The specimen was peripheral blood or thyroid tissue (not recorded which). These receptors all come from a woman aged 18-29 years with Graves' hyperthyroidism.

CDR3 bases: TGCAGTGCTAGAAAGGGGGATTTCAATCAGCCCCAGCATTTT. This gives the protein CSARKGDFNQPQHF. The rearrangement uses TRBV20-1 and TRBJ1-5, with D perhaps matching TRBD1 (6 bases). Germline V gene data show CDR1 as DFQATT and CDR2 as SNEGSKA (reference sequence). The CDR3 is 14 amino acids. The ends were cut back, 2 bases at V and 3 bases at J, with 11 bases in the middle.

This sequence joins TRBV7-2 and TRBJ2-7, with 8 bases lining up with TRBD2. V lost 5 bases to trimming and J lost 4 bases; unmatched junction nucleotides: 13. Germline assignment: CDR1 SGHTA and CDR2 FQGNSA. This CDR3 contains 16 residues. The CDR3 sequence: CASSILAGLSMYEQYF. CDR3 coding DNA: TGTGCCAGCAGCATCTTAGCGGGACTATCCATGTACGAGCAGTACTTC.

Written as DNA, the CDR3 is TGTGCCACCAGCAGAGATCGAGGCTACTCGGACAATGAGCAGTTCTTC. Its translation is CATSRDRGYSDNEQFF. The chain employs TRBV15 and TRBJ2-1; no clear D gene. The CDR3 loop spans 16 amino acids. The ends were cut back, 0 bases at V and 5 bases at J, with 14 bases in the middle. Germline V gene lookup returns CDR1 LNHNV and CDR2 YYDKDF (reference sequence).

This clonotype has ten or more counts. The chain recombines TRBV12-3 or TRBV12-4 with TRBJ2-7, with 12 bases fitting TRBD2. CDR3 length equals 16 residues. V lost 4 bases to trimming and J lost 2 bases; unmatched junction nucleotides: 6. CDR3 sequence reads: CASSSPTSGSPYEQYF. The CDR3 DNA is TGTGCCAGCAGTTCACCGACTAGCGGGAGCCCCTACGAGCAGTACTTC.

The chain has TRBV20-1 and TRBJ1-2; D perhaps matches TRBD1 (6 bases). The CDR3 spans 16 residues. The germline V and J ends were trimmed by 3 bases and 3 bases, with 20 bases remaining between them. The germline V gene has CDR1 DFQATT and CDR2 SNEGSKA (reference sequence). This CDR3 is CSASALPTGGYYGYTF. In DNA, the CDR3 is TGCAGTGCTAGTGCACTACCCACCGGGGGCTACTATGGCTACACCTTC.

The chain carries TRBV7-2 and TRBJ2-7; 9 nucleotides match TRBD2. Germline assignment: CDR1 SGHTA and CDR2 FQGNSA. There are 17 residues in the CDR3. The J segment lost 3 bases and the V segment lost 3 bases, leaving 12 bases of the junction unmatched. This CDR3 is CASSLATGLAGFYEQYF. CDR3 coding DNA: TGTGCCAGCAGCTTGGCTACTGGGCTAGCGGGATTCTACGAGCAGTACTTC.

This clonotype turned up a few times. V and J are TRBV12-5 and TRBJ2-7, with D tentatively TRBD1 (5 bases). The CDR3 covers 15 residues. Per the germline V gene, CDR1 is LGHNT and CDR2 is FRNRAP. The germline V and J ends were trimmed by 5 bases and 2 bases, with 16 bases remaining between them. CDR3 coding DNA: TGTGCTAGTGGTCCTTCAGAGGCAGGGCCCTACGAGCAGTACTTC. Its translation is CASGPSEAGPYEQYF.

This clonotype was seen a few times. The chain employs TRBV4-2 and TRBJ1-3; D is unclear. The V and J ends lost 0 bases and 0 bases respectively, with 9 bases between them. CDR3 size: 16 residues. CDR1 and CDR2 (germline): LGHNA, YNFKEQ. CDR3 loop: CASSQDPGSSGNTIYF. DNA for the CDR3: TGTGCCAGCAGCCAAGATCCGGGGAGCTCTGGAAACACCATATATTTT.

This clonotype occurred many times. The V gene is TRBV7-2, the J gene TRBJ2-5, with no clear D. The V end was cut by 3 bases, the J end by 2 bases, with 13 bases between. The germline V gene encodes CDR1 SGHTA and CDR2 FQGNSA. The CDR3 covers 15 residues. The CDR3 DNA follows: TGTGCCAGCAGCTTTCATGCAGGAAATCAAGAGACCCAGTACTTC. It encodes CASSFHAGNQETQYF. The complete variable domain, with remaining parts taken from reference TRBV7-2 and TRBJ2-5, reads GAGVSQSPSNKVTEKGKDVELRCDPISGHTALYWYRQSLGQGLEFLIYFQGNSAPDKSGLPSDRFSAERTGGSVSTLTIQRTQQEDSAVYLCASSFHAGNQETQYFGPGTRLLVL.

In its sample, this clonotype was seen many times. The chain combines TRBV5-8 with TRBJ1-3; D remains unclear. From germline, CDR1 is SGHTS and CDR2 YDEGEE. This CDR3 has 17 amino acids. V dropped 3 bases and J dropped 0 bases, with 16 bases sitting between them. The CDR3 nucleotides read TGTGCCAGCAGCTCCCGGTGGGGTGGGAGCTCTGGAAACACCATATATTTT. It is translated as CASSSRWGGSSGNTIYF.

This clonotype was observed a single time. The rearrangement joins TRBV2 to TRBJ2-2; D call uncertain. V shed 5 bases and J shed 1 base, with 8 bases lying between them. Looked up from germline, CDR1 is SNHLY and CDR2 is FYNNEI. This CDR3 comprises 14 residues. The CDR3 loop reads CASSRSENTGELFF. The CDR3, as DNA: TGTGCCAGCAGTAGGTCCGAGAACACCGGGGAGCTGTTTTTT.

This clonotype came up many times. The rearrangement links TRBV27 to TRBJ2-5; TRBD2 matches 12 bases. Germline CDR1 reads MNHEY; CDR2 reads SMNVEV (reference sequence). V gave up 2 bases and J gave up 13 bases; unmatched junction bases: 5. This CDR3 has 13 residues. As DNA, the CDR3 is TGTGCCAGCAGTTTAAAGGGACTAGCGGGTCTGTACTTC. Encoded protein: CASSLKGLAGLYF.

This sequence joins TRBV20-1 and TRBJ1-2; D is uncertain. CDR3 size: 11 residues. V was pared by 3 bases and J by 12 bases, with 14 bases between. Per germline, CDR1 DFQATT and CDR2 SNEGSKA (reference sequence). In DNA, the CDR3 is TGCAGTGCTAGGGTGCCGAGCGGAAACACCTTC. Protein sequence: CSARVPSGNTF.

This clonotype occurred a few times. The rearrangement links TRBV5-1 to TRBJ2-5, with TRBD2 identical over 12 bases. J gave up 2 bases and V 0 bases, and 2 bases lay outside the gene matches. The CDR3 is made up of 16 amino acids. The germline V gene encodes CDR1 SGHRS and CDR2 YFSETQ. This CDR3 is CASSLGTSGNQETQYF. CDR3 nucleotide sequence: TGCGCCAGCAGCTTGGGGACTAGCGGGAATCAAGAGACCCAGTACTTC. The entire variable domain, with the rest obtained from reference TRBV5-1 and TRBJ2-5, is as follows: KAGVTQTPRYLIKTRGQQVTLSCSPISGHRSVSWYQQTPGQGLQFLFEYFSETQRNKGNFPGRFSGRQFSNSRSEMNVSTLELGDSALYLCASSLGTSGNQETQYFGPGTRLLVL.

This clonotype appeared many times. DNA of the CDR3: TGTGCCTCGGGAAGGGGGGCACGGGCTTTCTTT. This encodes CASGRGARAFF. The V gene is TRBV27, the J gene TRBJ1-1; maybe TRBD1 (6 bases). There are 11 residues in the CDR3. The ends were cut back, 11 bases at V and 11 bases at J, with 18 bases in the middle. In germline, CDR1 is MNHEY, CDR2 SMNVEV (reference sequence).

Concerning this clonotype itself: A much larger clone lies a single base off, so this may be a read error. V usage is TRBV10-3 and J usage is TRBJ2-7; 9 bases map to TRBD2. Per germline, CDR1 ENHRY and CDR2 SYGVKD. This CDR3 has 15 residues. CDR3 sequence reads: CASSTEREVYDEQYF. Written as DNA, the CDR3 is TGTGCCAGCAGTACCGAGCGGGAGGTCTACGACGAGCAGTACTTC.

This clonotype was recorded at least ten times. The V gene is TRBV9, the J gene TRBJ1-1; no clear D. Germline loops: CDR1 SGDLS, CDR2 YYNGEE. The V end lost 4 bases, the J end lost 4 bases, and 17 bases lay between the germline ends. This CDR3 region has 15 residues. The CDR3 nucleotides are TGTGCCAGCAGCCCCCCGGGCAGTACACTCACTGAAGCTTTCTTT. Its translation is CASSPPGSTLTEAFF.

Notes on this clonotype: Sequence at one end of the junction differs from germline and may be a read error. The V call is TRBV20-1, the J call TRBJ1-6; weak D call: TRBD1 (5 bases). CDR1 and CDR2 (germline): DFQATT, SNEGSKA (reference sequence). The CDR3 sequence is 15 residues long. CDR3 sequence reads: CSASSGTDYNSPLHF. The DNA for the CDR3 is TGCAGTGCTAGTAGCGGGACGGACTATAATTCGCCCCTCCACTTT.

This rearrangement joins TRBV5-1 to TRBJ1-1, with a tentative D call TRBD1 (5 bases). This CDR3 region has 15 residues. Per germline, CDR1 SGHRS and CDR2 YFSETQ. V lost 0 bases to trimming and J lost 1 base, with 10 bases between them. The chain's CDR3 is CASSLASGPNTEAFF. CDR3 in DNA: TGCGCCAGCAGCTTGGCTTCAGGGCCGAACACTGAAGCTTTCTTT.